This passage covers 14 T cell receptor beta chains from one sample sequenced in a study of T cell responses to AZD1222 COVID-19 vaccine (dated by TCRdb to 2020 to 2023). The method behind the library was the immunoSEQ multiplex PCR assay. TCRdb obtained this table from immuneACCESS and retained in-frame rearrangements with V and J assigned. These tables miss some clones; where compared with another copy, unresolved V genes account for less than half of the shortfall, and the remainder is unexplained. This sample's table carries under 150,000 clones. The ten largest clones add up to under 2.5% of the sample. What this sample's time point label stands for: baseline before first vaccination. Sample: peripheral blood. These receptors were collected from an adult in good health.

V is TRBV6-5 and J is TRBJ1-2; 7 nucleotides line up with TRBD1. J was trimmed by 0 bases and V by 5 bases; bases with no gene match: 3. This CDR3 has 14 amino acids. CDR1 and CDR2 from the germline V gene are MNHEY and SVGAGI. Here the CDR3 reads CASSRDRANYGYTF. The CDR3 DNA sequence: TGTGCCAGCAGTCGGGACAGAGCTAACTATGGCTACACCTTC.

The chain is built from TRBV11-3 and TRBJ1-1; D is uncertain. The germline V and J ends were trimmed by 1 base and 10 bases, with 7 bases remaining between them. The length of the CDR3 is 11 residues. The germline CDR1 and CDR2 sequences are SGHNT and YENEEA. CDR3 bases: TGTGCCAGCAGCTTAGTGGACGTAGCTTTCTTT. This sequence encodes CASSLVDVAFF.

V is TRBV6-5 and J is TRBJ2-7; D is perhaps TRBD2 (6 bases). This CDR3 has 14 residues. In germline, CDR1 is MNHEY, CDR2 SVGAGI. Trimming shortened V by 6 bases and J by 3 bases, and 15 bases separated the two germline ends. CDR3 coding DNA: TGTGCCAGCAGCTCTAGGAGCGGGCGCTACGAGCAGTACTTC. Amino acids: CASSSRSGRYEQYF.

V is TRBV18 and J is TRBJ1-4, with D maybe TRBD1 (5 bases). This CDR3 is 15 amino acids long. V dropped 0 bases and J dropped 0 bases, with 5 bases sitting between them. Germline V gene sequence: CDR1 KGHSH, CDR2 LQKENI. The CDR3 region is CASSPPGATNEKLFF. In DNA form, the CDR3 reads TGTGCCAGCTCACCACCGGGGGCAACTAATGAAAAACTGTTTTTT.

This CDR3 reads CASSQDVQAGGYTF. The CDR3 DNA reads as TGTGCCAGCAGCCAAGATGTACAGGCGGGGGGCTACACCTTC. The chain recombines TRBV3-1 (or the pseudogene TRBV3-2) with TRBJ1-2; TRBD1 is a possible D gene (5 bases). Germline V gene sequence: CDR1 LGHDT, CDR2 YNNKEL (reference sequence). V lost 0 bases, J lost 8 bases, and 13 bases lay in between. The CDR3 loop spans 14 amino acids.

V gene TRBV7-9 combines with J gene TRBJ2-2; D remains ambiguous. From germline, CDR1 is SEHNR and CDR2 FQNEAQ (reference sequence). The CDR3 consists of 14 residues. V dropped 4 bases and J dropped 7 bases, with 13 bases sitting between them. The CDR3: CASSSKGYGGELFF. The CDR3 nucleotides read TGTGCCAGCAGCTCAAAGGGTTACGGCGGGGAGCTGTTTTTT.

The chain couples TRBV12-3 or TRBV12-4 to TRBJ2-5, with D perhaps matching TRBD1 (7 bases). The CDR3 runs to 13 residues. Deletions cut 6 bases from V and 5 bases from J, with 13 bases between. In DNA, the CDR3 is TGTGCCAGCAGGCCCCAGGGGGGTGAGACCCAGTACTTC. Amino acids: CASRPQGGETQYF.

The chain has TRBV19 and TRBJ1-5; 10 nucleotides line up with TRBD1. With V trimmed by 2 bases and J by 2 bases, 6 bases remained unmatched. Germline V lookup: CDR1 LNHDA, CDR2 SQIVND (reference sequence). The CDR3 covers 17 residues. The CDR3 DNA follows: TGTGCCAGTAGTATAAGCGGGACAGGGGAGGGCAATCAGCCCCAGCATTTT. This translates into CASSISGTGEGNQPQHF.

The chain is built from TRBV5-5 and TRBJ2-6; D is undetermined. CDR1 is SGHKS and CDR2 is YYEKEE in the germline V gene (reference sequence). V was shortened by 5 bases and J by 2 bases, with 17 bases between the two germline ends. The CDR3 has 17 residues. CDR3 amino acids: CASRKNIGLTGANVLTF. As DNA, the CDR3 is TGTGCCAGCAGAAAGAATATTGGGTTGACTGGGGCCAACGTCCTGACTTTC.

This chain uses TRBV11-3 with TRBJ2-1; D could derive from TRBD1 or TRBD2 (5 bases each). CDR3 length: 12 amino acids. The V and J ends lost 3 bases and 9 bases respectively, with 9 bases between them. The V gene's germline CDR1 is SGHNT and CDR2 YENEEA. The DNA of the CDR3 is TGTGCCAGCAGCTTGGGACGAGCTGAGCAGTTCTTC. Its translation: CASSLGRAEQFF. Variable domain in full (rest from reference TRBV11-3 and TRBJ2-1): EAGVVQSPRYKIIEKKQPVAFWCNPISGHNTLYWYLQNLGQGPELLIRYENEEAVDDSQLPKDRFSAERLKGVDSTLKIQPAELGDSAVYLCASSLGRAEQFFGPGTRLTVL.

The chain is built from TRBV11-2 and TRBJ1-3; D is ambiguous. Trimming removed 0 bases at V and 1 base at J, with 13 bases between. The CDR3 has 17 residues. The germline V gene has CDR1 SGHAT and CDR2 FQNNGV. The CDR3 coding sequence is TGTGCCAGCAGCTTAGAACGGCCGCAAGAGTCTGGAAACACCATATATTTT. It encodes CASSLERPQESGNTIYF.

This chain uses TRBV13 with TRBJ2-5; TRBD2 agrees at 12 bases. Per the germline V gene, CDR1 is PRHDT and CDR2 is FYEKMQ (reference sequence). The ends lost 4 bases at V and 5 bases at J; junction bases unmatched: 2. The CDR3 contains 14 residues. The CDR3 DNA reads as TGTGCCAGCAGCTCTAGCGGGGGGGATGAGACCCAGTACTTC. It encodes CASSSSGGDETQYF.

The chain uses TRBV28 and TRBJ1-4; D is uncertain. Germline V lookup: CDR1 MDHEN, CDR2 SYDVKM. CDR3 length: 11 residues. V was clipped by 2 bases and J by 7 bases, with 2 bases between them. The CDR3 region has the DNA TGTGCCAGCAGTTTAGCTGAAAAACTGTTTTTT. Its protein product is CASSLAEKLFF.

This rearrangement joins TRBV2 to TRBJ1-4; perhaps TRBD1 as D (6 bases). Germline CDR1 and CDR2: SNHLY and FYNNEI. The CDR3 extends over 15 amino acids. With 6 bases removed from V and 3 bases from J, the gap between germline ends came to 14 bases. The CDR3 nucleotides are TGTGCCAGCAGACCCCTAGGGGGAGCTAATGAAAAACTGTTTTTT. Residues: CASRPLGGANEKLFF.